This T cell receptor (beta chain) emerged from a study of shared clonotypes between healthy human individuals. Clones were read by immunoSEQ multiplex PCR, and TCRdb kept only the in-frame ones, dropping some. Of 700,000 to 950,000 clones listed, 90% to 97% are singletons. Naive CD8 cells comprised CD45RO-negative, CCR7-positively selected cells, excluding terminally differentiated effector memory CD45RA+ cells. The J segment lost 5 bases and the V segment lost 1 base, leaving 5 bases of the junction unmatched. Germline CDR1 and CDR2: LNHNV and YYDKDF (reference sequence). The CDR3 loop spans 16 amino acids.

The clonotype was recovered from a man aged 25 to 40 in good health. Sample: naive CD8+ T cells sorted from blood. V gene TRBV15 combines with J gene TRBJ1-4; TRBD1 matches 9 bases. DNA of the CDR3: TGTGCCACCAGCAGAGCCCGGGACAGGGTGAATGAAAAACTGTTTTTT. Its translation is CATSRARDRVNEKLFF.